The 21 T cell receptor beta chains given below trace back to one sample, sequenced in a study of T-cell memory formation after mild COVID-19. MiXCR, applied by TCRdb to the 5' RACE reads, yields one record per CDR3 protein. The sample consists of some 190,000 distinct CDR3 sequences, roughly 18% of them appearing once. The sequenced sample was PBMCs or a T cell subset sorted from them (not recorded which). The origin of the receptors is an adult woman who had mild COVID-19 (a few samples of this study predate the infection). Cell type and time point are not known.

Notes on this clonotype: Being one base from a much bigger clone, this may be a read error. Written as DNA, the CDR3 is TGCAGTGCTAGAGATGAATCCGGACAGTGGACCTACGAGCAGTACTTC. Protein: CSARDESGQWTYEQYF. J is TRBJ2-7 and V is TRBV20-1, with D possibly being TRBD1 (6 bases). Per germline, CDR1 DFQATT and CDR2 SNEGSKA (reference sequence). The CDR3 is 16 amino acids. Trimming stripped 0 bases from V and 2 bases from J, with 17 bases between.

The chain carries TRBV9 and TRBJ2-4; the match to TRBD2 covers 7 bases. The V gene end was trimmed by 4 bases and the J gene end by 6 bases; junction bases not matched to a gene: 10. The CDR3 runs to 15 residues. Germline lookup yields CDR1 SGDLS and CDR2 YYNGEE. Written as DNA, the CDR3 is TGTGCCAGCAGCCTTGGGACTACCAGCGGAAACATTCAGTACTTC. Its protein product is CASSLGTTSGNIQYF.

Only a few counts were recorded for this clonotype. This chain links TRBV6-1 with TRBJ1-6, with TRBD1 matching 8 bases. The germline V gene has CDR1 MNHNS and CDR2 SASEGT. This CDR3 has 15 residues. V gave up 2 bases and J gave up 9 bases; unmatched junction bases: 6. CDR3 DNA: TGTGCCAGCAGTGAATTGGGGCAGGGGGCTTCACCCCTCCACTTT. Translation: CASSELGQGASPLHF.

This clonotype was detected only a few times. This chain links TRBV24-1 with TRBJ2-2, with D perhaps TRBD2 (6 bases). CDR3 length equals 15 residues. The V and J ends lost 0 bases and 3 bases respectively, with 7 bases between them. CDR1 and CDR2 (germline): KGHDR, SFDVKD. The CDR3 DNA follows: TGTGCCACCAGTGATTTGGGGACTTACACCGGGGAGCTGTTTTTT. It codes for CATSDLGTYTGELFF.

The chain's CDR3 is CASSPGHPTGSPLHF. In DNA, the CDR3 is TGCGCCAGCAGCCCGGGACATCCGACGGGGTCACCCCTCCACTTT. J is TRBJ1-6 and V is TRBV5-1, with D possibly TRBD1 on 6 matching bases. Trimming cost V 4 bases and J 10 bases, with 18 bases left between them. Germline V gene lookup returns CDR1 SGHRS and CDR2 YFSETQ. The CDR3 contains 15 residues.

The chain uses TRBV30 and TRBJ1-2; 8 bases fit TRBD1. The CDR3 loop spans 14 amino acids. V lost 3 bases, J lost 10 bases, and 13 bases stayed unmatched. CDR1 is GTSNPN, CDR2 SVGIG, per germline (reference sequence). CDR3 coding DNA: TGTGCCTGGAGAGCCGCCGGGACAGGAGGCGTCTACACCTTC. Translating it yields CAWRAAGTGGVYTF.

This clonotype was seen a few times. V and J are TRBV11-3 and TRBJ2-3, with 8 bases that match TRBD1. The CDR3 spans 15 residues. Germline V gives CDR1 SGHNT, CDR2 YENEEA. J gave up 5 bases and V 5 bases, and 9 bases lay outside the gene matches. Here the CDR3 DNA reads TGTGCCAGCAGCCTCGGACAGGGAAGAGGAGATACGCAGTATTTT. Encoded protein: CASSLGQGRGDTQYF.

A few counts support this clonotype. The CDR3 sequence: CASSVSPNTQYF. The CDR3 DNA is TGTGCCAGCAGCGTGTCTCCAAATACGCAGTATTTT. This rearrangement joins TRBV9 to TRBJ2-3; no reliable D call. Deletions cut 2 bases from V and 7 bases from J, with 8 bases between. Per the germline V gene, CDR1 is SGDLS and CDR2 is YYNGEE. The CDR3 totals 12 residues.

Note on this clonotype: The junction and the germline gene differ at one end; a read error may be behind it. The rearrangement joins TRBV30 to TRBJ2-1; 8 bases match TRBD1. CDR3 length equals 16 residues. CDR1 GTSNPN and CDR2 SVGIG come from the germline V gene (reference sequence). Here the CDR3 DNA reads TGTGCGTGGACCAGGGGGCCTGGACTAACTTCCAGGGAGCAGTTCTTC. It translates to CAWTRGPGLTSREQFF. The whole variable domain, remainder taken from reference TRBV30 and TRBJ2-1, is SQTIHQWPATLVQPVGSPLSLECTVEGTSNPNLYWYRQAAGRGLQLLFYSVGIGQISSEVPQNLSASRPQDRQFILSSKKLLLSDSGFYLCAWTRGPGLTSREQFFGPGTRLTVL.

The chain joins TRBV12-3 or TRBV12-4 to TRBJ1-5; D gene unclear. The ends were cut back, 6 bases at V and 0 bases at J, with 3 bases in the middle. The CDR3 runs 12 residues. The CDR3 nucleotides are TGTGCCAGCAGGGCTAGCAATCAGCCCCAGCATTTT. Translated, it gives CASRASNQPQHF.

The genes are TRBV5-5 and TRBJ2-7, with TRBD2 matching 7 bases. Germline V CDR1 and CDR2: SGHKS, YYEKEE (reference sequence). This CDR3 is 17 amino acids long. V shed 0 bases, J shed 4 bases, and the junction held 13 bases outside the gene matches. The DNA for the CDR3 is TGTGCCAGCAGCTTGGGAGGCGCTAGCGGAAATGGTTACGAGCAGTACTTC. Residues: CASSLGGASGNGYEQYF. The full variable domain, with the rest looked up from reference TRBV5-5 and TRBJ2-7, is DAGVTQSPTHLIKTRGQQVTLRCSPISGHKSVSWYQQVLGQGPQFIFQYYEKEERGRGNFPDRFSARQFPNYSSELNVNALLLGDSALYLCASSLGGASGNGYEQYFGPGTRLTVT.

This clonotype was seen at least ten times. J is TRBJ2-4 and V is TRBV29-1, with TRBD1 as a possible D gene (7 bases). Trimming pared 0 bases from V and 4 bases from J, leaving 13 bases between. Germline values: CDR1 SQVTM, CDR2 ANQGSEA. The CDR3 runs to 15 residues. Here the CDR3 reads CSVEEWAGGKNIQYF. The CDR3 nucleotides read TGCAGCGTTGAAGAATGGGCAGGGGGGAAAAACATTCAGTACTTC.

This clonotype showed up just a few times. This chain connects TRBV12-3 or TRBV12-4 to TRBJ1-1; D unclear. V was shortened by 6 bases and J by 4 bases, with 12 bases between the two germline ends. The CDR3 runs 13 residues. CDR3 sequence (DNA): TGTGCCAGCAGCTTTAAGTTTCTCACTGAAGCTTTCTTT. Protein sequence: CASSFKFLTEAFF.

The chain is built from TRBV6-1 and TRBJ2-1; D might be TRBD1 or TRBD2, each matching 5 bases. Trimming took off 5 bases at V and 7 bases at J, with 18 bases between the two ends. The CDR3 runs 15 residues. CDR1 and CDR2 (germline): MNHNS, SASEGT. CDR3 amino acids: CASSPFGAGKNEQFF. DNA of the CDR3: TGTGCCAGCAGTCCATTTGGGGCGGGCAAGAATGAGCAGTTCTTC.

This clonotype showed up just a few times. The CDR3 here is CASATGSEAFF. The CDR3, as DNA: TGTGCCAGCGCGACTGGGAGTGAAGCTTTCTTT. This sequence joins TRBV6-2 or TRBV6-3 and TRBJ1-1; D not resolved. The CDR3 has 11 amino acids. Trimming cost V 8 bases and J 7 bases, with 11 bases left between them. Germline V gene sequence: CDR1 MNHEY, CDR2 SVGEGT.

As for this clonotype: An end of the junction does not agree with germline; a read error may underlie this. This chain joins TRBV7-6 and TRBJ1-6, with D tentatively TRBD1 (6 bases). CDR3 length: 10 amino acids. Per the germline V gene, CDR1 is SGHVS and CDR2 is FNYEAQ. The CDR3 DNA reads as TGTGCCAGCAGCGCCCGGACAGAGATCTTT. Translating it yields CASSARTEIF.

This clonotype showed up just a few times. V and J are TRBV20-1 and TRBJ1-2; 9 nucleotides agree with TRBD1. CDR3 size: 15 residues. CDR1 is DFQATT and CDR2 is SNEGSKA in the germline V gene (reference sequence). V lost 6 bases, J lost 5 bases, and 13 bases stayed unmatched. This CDR3 is CSAPQAGTGNYGYTF. The CDR3 nucleotides read TGCAGTGCCCCTCAAGCCGGGACAGGGAATTATGGCTACACCTTC.

CDR3: CASRHRGQETQYF. The CDR3 DNA follows: TGTGCCAGCAGACACAGGGGCCAAGAGACCCAGTACTTC. V usage is TRBV3-1 and J usage is TRBJ2-5; TRBD1 matches 7 bases. Germline V CDR1 and CDR2: LGHDT, YNNKEL (reference sequence). This CDR3 contains 13 residues. V shed 6 bases, J shed 1 base, and the junction held 2 bases outside the gene matches.

The gene calls are TRBV30 and TRBJ1-1; tentatively, D is TRBD1 (5 bases). V lost 8 bases to trimming and J lost 4 bases, with 23 bases between them. This CDR3 has 15 amino acids. Germline V gene data show CDR1 as GTSNPN and CDR2 as SVGIG (reference sequence). CDR3 loop: CATYHGRAGGTEAFF. In DNA, the CDR3 is TGTGCCACATATCACGGCAGGGCGGGGGGCACTGAAGCTTTCTTT.

With regard to this clonotype: One junction end disagrees with the germline gene, perhaps due to a read error. The chain combines TRBV4-1 with TRBJ1-2, with D maybe TRBD1 (5 bases). The CDR3 is made up of 16 amino acids. Germline V gives CDR1 MGHRA, CDR2 YSYEKL. The CDR3, as DNA: TGCGCCAGCAGCCACAGAGGGCCTATGTTTCAGGGTTCTGTCGCCTTC. Encoded protein: CASSHRGPMFQGSVAF.

This clonotype was counted only a few times. The CDR3 sequence: CAWRFGGLVGETQYF. CDR3 sequence (DNA): TGTGCCTGGAGATTTGGAGGGTTAGTTGGAGAGACCCAGTACTTC. The chain joins TRBV30 to TRBJ2-5; TRBD2 is a possible D gene (6 bases). The germline V and J ends were trimmed by 3 bases and 4 bases, with 18 bases remaining between them. The germline V gene has CDR1 GTSNPN and CDR2 SVGIG (reference sequence). There are 15 residues in the CDR3.